Sequencing of this TCR beta chain was carried out in a study of blood T cell repertoires in COVID-19. Libraries were prepared by immunoSEQ multiplex PCR; TCRdb keeps only in-frame clonotypes and omits some of them. The table shows about 120,000 clones, with about 79% occurring only once. This clone was counted a few times. Trimming pared 3 bases from V and 9 bases from J, leaving 12 bases between. The CDR3 totals 13 residues. Germline loops: CDR1 KGHSH, CDR2 LQKENI. This receptor was taken from a woman in her seventies with acute or convalescent COVID-19. Material: peripheral blood. This chain uses TRBV18 with TRBJ2-4; D unresolved. The CDR3 spells CASSPSPSGIQYF. The CDR3 DNA reads as TGTGCCAGCTCACCGAGCCCATCCGGCATTCAGTACTTC. Complete variable domain (other parts from reference TRBV18 and TRBJ2-4): NAGVMQNPRHLVRRRGQEARLRCSPMKGHSHVYWYRQLPEEGLKFMVYLQKENIIDESGMPKERFSAEFPKEGPSILRIQQVVRGDSAAYFCASSPSPSGIQYFGAGTRLSVL.